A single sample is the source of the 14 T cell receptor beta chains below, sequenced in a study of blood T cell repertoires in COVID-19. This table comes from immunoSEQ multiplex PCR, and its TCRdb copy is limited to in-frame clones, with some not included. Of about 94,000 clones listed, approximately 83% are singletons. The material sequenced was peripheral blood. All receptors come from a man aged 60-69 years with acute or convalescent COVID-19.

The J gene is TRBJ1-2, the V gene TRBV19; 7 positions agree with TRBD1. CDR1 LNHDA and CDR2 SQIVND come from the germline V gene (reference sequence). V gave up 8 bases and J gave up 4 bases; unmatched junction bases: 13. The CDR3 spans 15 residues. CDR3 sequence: CASSIPGQQIYGYTF. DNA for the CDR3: TGTGCCAGTTCCATTCCGGGACAGCAAATCTATGGCTACACCTTC.

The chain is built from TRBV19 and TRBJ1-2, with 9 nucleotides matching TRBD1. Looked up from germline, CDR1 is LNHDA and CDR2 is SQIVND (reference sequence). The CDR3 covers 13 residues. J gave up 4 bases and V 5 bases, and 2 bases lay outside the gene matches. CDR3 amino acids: CASSPQGAYGYTF. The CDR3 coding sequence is TGTGCCAGTAGTCCACAGGGGGCCTATGGCTACACCTTC.

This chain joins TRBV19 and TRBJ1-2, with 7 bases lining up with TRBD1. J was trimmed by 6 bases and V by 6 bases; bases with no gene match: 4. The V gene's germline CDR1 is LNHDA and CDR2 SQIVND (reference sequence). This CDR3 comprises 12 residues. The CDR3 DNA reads TGTGCCAGTAGCGCCACAGGGGATGGCTACACCTTC. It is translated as CASSATGDGYTF.

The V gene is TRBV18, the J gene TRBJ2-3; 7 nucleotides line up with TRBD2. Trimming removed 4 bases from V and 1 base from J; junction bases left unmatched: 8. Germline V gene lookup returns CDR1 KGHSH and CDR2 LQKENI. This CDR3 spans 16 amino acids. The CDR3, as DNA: TGTGCCAGCTCACGCGGACTAGGGGCCGGCACAGATACGCAGTATTTT. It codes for CASSRGLGAGTDTQYF.

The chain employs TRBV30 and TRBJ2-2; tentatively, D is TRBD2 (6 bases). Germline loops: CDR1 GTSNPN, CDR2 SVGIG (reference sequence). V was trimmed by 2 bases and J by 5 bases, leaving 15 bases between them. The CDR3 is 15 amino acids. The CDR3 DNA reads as TGTGCCTGGAGTTTCGGCGGGGCTCGTACCGGGGAGCTGTTTTTT. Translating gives CAWSFGGARTGELFF.

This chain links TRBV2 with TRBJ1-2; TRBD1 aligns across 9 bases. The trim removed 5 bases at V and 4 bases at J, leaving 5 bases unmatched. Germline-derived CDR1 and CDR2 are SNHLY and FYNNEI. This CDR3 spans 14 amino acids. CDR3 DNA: TGTGCCAGCAGTCCGGGACAGGGTACCTATGGCTACACCTTC. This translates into CASSPGQGTYGYTF.

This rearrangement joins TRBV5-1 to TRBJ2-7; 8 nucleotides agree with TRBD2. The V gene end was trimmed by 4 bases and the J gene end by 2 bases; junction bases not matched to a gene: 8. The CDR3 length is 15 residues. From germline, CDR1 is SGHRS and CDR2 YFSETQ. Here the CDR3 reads CASSPRGGEAYEQYF. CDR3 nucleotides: TGCGCCAGCAGCCCTCGGGGGGGTGAAGCCTACGAGCAGTACTTC.

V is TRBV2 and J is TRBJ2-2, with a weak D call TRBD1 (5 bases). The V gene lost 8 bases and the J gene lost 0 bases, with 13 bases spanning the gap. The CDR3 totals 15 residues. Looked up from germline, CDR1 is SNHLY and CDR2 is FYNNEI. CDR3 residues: CASRRARANTGELFF. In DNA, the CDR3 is TGTGCCAGCCGCCGGGCCAGGGCGAACACCGGGGAGCTGTTTTTT.

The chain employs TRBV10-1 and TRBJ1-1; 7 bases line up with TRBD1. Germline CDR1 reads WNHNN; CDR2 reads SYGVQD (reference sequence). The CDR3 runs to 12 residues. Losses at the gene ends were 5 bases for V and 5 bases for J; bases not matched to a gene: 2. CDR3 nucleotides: TGCGCCAGCAGTAAACAGGGGACTGAAGCTTTCTTT. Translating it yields CASSKQGTEAFF.

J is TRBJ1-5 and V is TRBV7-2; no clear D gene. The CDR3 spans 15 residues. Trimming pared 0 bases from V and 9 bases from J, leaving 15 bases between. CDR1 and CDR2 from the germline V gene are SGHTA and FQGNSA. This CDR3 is CASSLALGSPMPQHF. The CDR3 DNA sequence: TGTGCCAGCAGCTTAGCGTTAGGGAGCCCCATGCCCCAGCATTTT. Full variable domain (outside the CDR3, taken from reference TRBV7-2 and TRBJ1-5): GAGVSQSPSNKVTEKGKDVELRCDPISGHTALYWYRQSLGQGLEFLIYFQGNSAPDKSGLPSDRFSAERTGGSVSTLTIQRTQQEDSAVYLCASSLALGSPMPQHFGDGTRLSIL.

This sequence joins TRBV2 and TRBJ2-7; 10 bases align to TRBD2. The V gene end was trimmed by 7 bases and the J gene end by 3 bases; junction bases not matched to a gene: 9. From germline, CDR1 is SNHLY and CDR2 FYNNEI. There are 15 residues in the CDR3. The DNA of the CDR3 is TGTGCCAGCATAAGGAGACTAGCGGGTTTCTACGAGCAGTACTTC. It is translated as CASIRRLAGFYEQYF.

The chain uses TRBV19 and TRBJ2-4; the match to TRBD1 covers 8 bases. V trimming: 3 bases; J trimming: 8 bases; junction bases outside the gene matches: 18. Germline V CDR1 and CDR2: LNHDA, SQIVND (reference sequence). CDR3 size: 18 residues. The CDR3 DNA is TGTGCCAGTAGTATCTCGTTGGGCGGGCAGGGGGCGCGGGACATTCAGTACTTC. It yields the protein CASSISLGGQGARDIQYF.

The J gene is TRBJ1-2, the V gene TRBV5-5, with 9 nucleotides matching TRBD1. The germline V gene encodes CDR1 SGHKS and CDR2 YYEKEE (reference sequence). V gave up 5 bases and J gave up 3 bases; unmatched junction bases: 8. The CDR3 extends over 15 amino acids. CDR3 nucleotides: TGTGCCAGCAGTCAAGGACAGGGGAGATACTATGGCTACACCTTC. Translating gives CASSQGQGRYYGYTF.

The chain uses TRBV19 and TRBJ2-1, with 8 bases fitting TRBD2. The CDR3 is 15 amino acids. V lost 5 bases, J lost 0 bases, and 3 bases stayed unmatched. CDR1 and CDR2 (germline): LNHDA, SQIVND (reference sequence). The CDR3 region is CASSLAGGSYNEQFF. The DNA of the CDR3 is TGTGCCAGTAGTCTCGCGGGGGGCTCCTACAATGAGCAGTTCTTC.